This is a list of T cell receptor beta chains from one sample in a study of shared clonotypes between healthy human individuals. The method was immunoSEQ multiplex PCR; TCRdb's version includes in-frame clones alone and lacks a portion of them. This repertoire shows hundreds of thousands of clones, about 74% found once; its top ten account for approximately 1.7%. Sequencing was performed on memory CD4+ T cells sorted from blood. These receptors originate from a woman under 40 in good health. The CDR3 runs from the conserved cysteine through the conserved F or W. A D gene is named only where the DNA matches it firmly. Part of the rows lack a size; the others show once, few, many or a class for expanded clones.

length	D	V	size	J	DNA	CDR3
14	TRBD2	TRBV28	.	TRBJ2-3	TGTGCCAGCAAACCTAGCGGGAGCACAGATACGCAGTATTTT	CASKPSGSTDTQYF
13	.	TRBV27	.	TRBJ2-1	TGTGCCAGCAGTTTTCGAGGGGGGAATGAGCAGTTCTTC	CASSFRGGNEQFF
14	TRBD1	TRBV19	.	TRBJ1-1	TGTGCCAGTAGTGACAGGGGGCGAGGGACTGAAGCTTTCTTT	CASSDRGRGTEAFF
12	TRBD1	TRBV28	.	TRBJ1-1	TGTGCCAGCAGTTCACAGGGGTTGATTCATTTCTTT	CASSSQGLIHFF
17	TRBD2	TRBV4-2	.	TRBJ2-2	TGTGCCAGCAGCCAAGACCTCACTAGCGGGAGTGGCGGGGAGCTGTTTTTT	CASSQDLTSGSGGELFF
15	.	TRBV5-1	.	TRBJ2-7	TGCGCCAGCAGCTTGGTGGCCGAAGGGATCCGCGAGCAGTACTTC	CASSLVAEGIREQYF
11	.	TRBV28	.	TRBJ1-5	TGTGCCAGCAGTTCTACTCAGCCCCAGCATTTT	CASSSTQPQHF
15	TRBD2	TRBV28	.	TRBJ2-5	TGTGCCAGCAGTCCCCTGACTAGCGGGAGGGAGACCCAGTACTTC	CASSPLTSGRETQYF
16	TRBD2	TRBV28	.	TRBJ2-1	TGTGCCAGCAGTTTGTTCAGCGGGAGTGGATACAATGAGCAGTTCTTC	CASSLFSGSGYNEQFF
13	.	TRBV28	.	TRBJ1-1	TGTGCCAGCAGTGGGGGAGGGAACACTGAAGCTTTCTTT	CASSGGGNTEAFF
12	.	TRBV5-1	once	TRBJ2-1	TGCGCCAGCAGCCAGAAGTTGGGTGAGCAGTTCTTC	CASSQKLGEQFF
14	TRBD2	TRBV14	.	TRBJ2-1	TGTGCCAGCAGCCAATTACTAGCGGGATATGAGCAGTTCTTC	CASSQLLAGYEQFF
15	TRBD2	TRBV5-4	.	TRBJ2-7	TGTGCTAGCGCCAAGACTAGCGGGAGAGGGAGCGAGCAGTACTTC	CASAKTSGRGSEQYF
15	.	TRBV19	once	TRBJ1-5	TGTGCCAGTAGTATAGTAAGCCAGGGCAATCAGCCCCAGCATTTT	CASSIVSQGNQPQHF
15	.	TRBV9	.	TRBJ1-1	TGTGCCAGCAGCGTAGCCGGGACACTTAACACTGAAGCTTTCTTT	CASSVAGTLNTEAFF
17	.	TRBV12-1	.	TRBJ2-1	TGTGCCAGCAGCTTTGGGACTAGCGGGAGTGTTTTCAATGAGCAGTTCTTC	CASSFGTSGSVFNEQFF
14	.	TRBV7-2	.	TRBJ2-2	TGTGCCAGCAGCTTAATATCGAACACCGGGGAGCTGTTTTTT	CASSLISNTGELFF
15	.	TRBV10-1	.	TRBJ2-3	TGCGCCAGCAGTGCGGTGCGGGACCTCACAGATACGCAGTATTTT	CASSAVRDLTDTQYF
13	.	TRBV28	.	TRBJ2-7	TGTGCCAGCAGTTTATCACAAGACTACGAGCAGTACTTC	CASSLSQDYEQYF
15	TRBD2	TRBV2	.	TRBJ2-7	TGTGCCAGCAGTGAAGCGCCAGCGGGAGCCAACGAGCAGTACTTC	CASSEAPAGANEQYF
13	.	TRBV10-3	.	TRBJ1-1	TGTGCCATCAGTGAAAACGGGGACACTGAAGCTTTCTTT	CAISENGDTEAFF
15	.	TRBV6-5	.	TRBJ1-1	TGTGCCAGCAGGCCCGTACAGCTTCCGAACACTGAAGCTTTCTTT	CASRPVQLPNTEAFF
16	TRBD2	TRBV5-4	.	TRBJ2-5	TGTGCCAGCAGCCTTACAGCAGGGACTAGCGTGGGGACCCAGTACTTC	CASSLTAGTSVGTQYF
11	.	TRBV7-9	few	TRBJ2-5	TGTGCCAGCAGCGAGAGGGAGACCCAGTACTTC	CASSERETQYF
17	TRBD2	TRBV19	.	TRBJ2-2	TGTGCCAGTAGTATAGATTATATGGGGAGGGGCACCGGGGAGCTGTTTTTT	CASSIDYMGRGTGELFF
15	TRBD2	TRBV30	.	TRBJ2-1	TGTGCCTGGGTAATAGCGGGAGGCTCCTACAATGAGCAGTTCTTC	CAWVIAGGSYNEQFF
14	.	TRBV5-1	.	TRBJ1-2	TGCGCCAGCAGCTTGGTGGACATTAACTATGGCTACACCTTC	CASSLVDINYGYTF
16	TRBD1	TRBV28	few	TRBJ2-5	TGTGCCAGCAGTTTGTCTGCGACAGGGGGAGGAGAGACCCAGTACTTC	CASSLSATGGGETQYF
17	.	TRBV30	.	TRBJ1-3	TGTGCCTGGAGTAGACCGTGGACCAAGAGAATTGGAAACACCATATATTTT	CAWSRPWTKRIGNTIYF
14	TRBD1	TRBV19	.	TRBJ1-4	TGTGCCAGTAGTATCGGACAGGGGGCCTTGGAACTGTTTTTT	CASSIGQGALELFF
13	TRBD1	TRBV19	.	TRBJ2-1	TGTGCCAGTAGTGTCCGGGACAGCTATGAGCAGTTCTTC	CASSVRDSYEQFF
13	.	TRBV25-1	.	TRBJ2-3	TGTGCCAGCAGTGAATTCCCCACAGATACGCAGTATTTT	CASSEFPTDTQYF
14	TRBD1	TRBV2	few	TRBJ2-2	TGTGCCAGCAGGCCCGGGACAGGCACCGGGGAGCTGTTTTTT	CASRPGTGTGELFF
15	TRBD2	TRBV2	.	TRBJ2-2	TGTGCCAGCACTACTAGCGGGTCGAACACCGGGGAGCTGTTTTTT	CASTTSGSNTGELFF
13	.	TRBV5-1	.	TRBJ2-5	TGCGCCAGCAGCTTTCAGGGCGAAGAGACCCAGTACTTC	CASSFQGEETQYF
15	TRBD2	TRBV7-9	.	TRBJ2-7	TGTGCCAGCAGCTTAGCTCTCCGGGCGGGGGACGAGCAGTACTTC	CASSLALRAGDEQYF
14	.	TRBV7-8	.	TRBJ1-2	TGTGCCAGCAGCCCGCTGGGGACGGCCTATGGCTACACCTTC	CASSPLGTAYGYTF
14	.	TRBV28	few	TRBJ1-2	TGTGCCAGCAGAGTTAGGACGCGCGTCTATGGCTACACCTTC	CASRVRTRVYGYTF
18	.	TRBV11-2	once	TRBJ2-1	TGTGCCAGCAGCTTATACGCCCCGGGTCGCCCCCAAGTCCGTGAGCAGTTCTTC	CASSLYAPGRPQVREQFF
17	TRBD2	TRBV11-2	.	TRBJ2-7	TGTGCCAGCAGCTCCTACCATCGAACTAGCGGGGGCTACGAGCAGTACTTC	CASSSYHRTSGGYEQYF
15	.	TRBV5-6	.	TRBJ2-1	TGTGCCAGCAGCTTCTTCGATCTCACCTACAATGAGCAGTTCTTC	CASSFFDLTYNEQFF
15	TRBD1	TRBV28	.	TRBJ2-7	TGTGCCAGCAGTTTATCGACAGGGGGCAAAGTCGAGCAGTACTTC	CASSLSTGGKVEQYF
17	TRBD2	TRBV5-1	.	TRBJ2-3	TGCGCCAGCAGCCCGCGTATGTTGAGCGGGAGCGCAGATACGCAGTATTTT	CASSPRMLSGSADTQYF
17	TRBD2	TRBV13	.	TRBJ2-3	TGTGCCAGCAGCTCCCGACTAGCCGTTGCTAGCACAGATACGCAGTATTTT	CASSSRLAVASTDTQYF
15	.	TRBV5-6	.	TRBJ2-1	TGTGCCAGCAGCCCCAATTTCGGCGGCTACAATGAGCAGTTCTTC	CASSPNFGGYNEQFF
15	.	TRBV19	few	TRBJ1-2	TGTGCCAGTAGTCTCAGGGTCCTACATGACTATGGCTACACCTTC	CASSLRVLHDYGYTF
14	TRBD1	TRBV2	.	TRBJ2-7	TGTGCCAGCAGTCGGGGACAGAGCTCCTACGAGCAGTACTTC	CASSRGQSSYEQYF
15	TRBD2	TRBV2	.	TRBJ2-5	TGTGCCAGCAGTGAACTAGCGGGGCTGCAAGAGACCCAGTACTTC	CASSELAGLQETQYF
16	TRBD2	TRBV27	.	TRBJ2-7	TGTGCCAGCAGCCCTAAGTCGGGGCCCGGGGGGATCGAGCAGTACTTC	CASSPKSGPGGIEQYF
14	TRBD2	TRBV5-1	.	TRBJ2-7	TGCGCCAGCAGCCAGACTAGCGGTAACTACGAGCAGTACTTC	CASSQTSGNYEQYF
14	TRBD2	TRBV5-1	.	TRBJ2-7	TGCGCCAGCAGCTTGATGGCCGGGAGGGACGAGCAGTACTTC	CASSLMAGRDEQYF
13	.	TRBV5-1	.	TRBJ2-7	TGCGCCAGCAGCCTAGGGACTGCCAAAGAGCAGTACTTC	CASSLGTAKEQYF
16	.	TRBV28	.	TRBJ2-1	TGTGCCAGCAGTCCAAAGCTGGGCAGCTCCTACAATGAGCAGTTCTTC	CASSPKLGSSYNEQFF
18	TRBD2	TRBV7-9	.	TRBJ2-5	TGTGCCAGCAGCCGGTGGACTAGCGCGGGAGGAGCGCAGGAGACCCAGTACTTC	CASSRWTSAGGAQETQYF
15	.	TRBV10-2	.	TRBJ2-1	TGCGCCAGCAGTGGAAGGACAGCATCCTACAATGAGCAGTTCTTC	CASSGRTASYNEQFF